A single sample is the source of the 29 T cell receptor beta chains below, sequenced in a study of T cell repertoires in cytomegalovirus infection. TCRdb itself ran the reads through MiXCR, one entry per CDR3 protein. The sample consists of approximately 590,000 distinct CDR3 sequences, roughly 43% of them appearing once. These TCRs' antigens remain unknown. This specimen consisted of cultured PBMCs, obtained from culture after CMV antigen stimulation. The receptors were sampled from a human donor in good health (CMV status not recorded). Some clones in this sample may be carry-over from other donors' samples.

In this sample, this clonotype turned up a few times. This chain joins TRBV7-9 and TRBJ2-7, with 11 bases identical to TRBD2. Germline values: CDR1 SEHNR, CDR2 FQNEAQ (reference sequence). The CDR3 loop spans 14 amino acids. J lost 7 bases, V lost 2 bases, and 4 bases had no gene match. CDR3 DNA sequence: TGTGCCAGCAGCTTATCCCTAGCGGGAGGTGAGCAGTACTTC. Translation: CASSLSLAGGEQYF. The full variable domain, rest sourced from reference TRBV7-9 and TRBJ2-7, is DTGVSQNPRHKITKRGQNVTFRCDPISEHNRLYWYRQTLGQGPEFLTYFQNEAQLEKSRLLSDRFSAERPKGSFSTLEIQRTEQGDSAMYLCASSLSLAGGEQYFGPGTRLTVT.

The chain employs TRBV2 and TRBJ2-1; perhaps TRBD1 as D (5 bases). V was shortened by 7 bases and J by 5 bases, with 12 bases between the two germline ends. There are 13 residues in the CDR3. CDR1 and CDR2 (germline): SNHLY, FYNNEI. DNA of the CDR3: TGTGCCAGCACAGGGTGGCAAAACAATGAGCAGTTCTTC. The encoded protein is CASTGWQNNEQFF.

This clonotype turned up a few times. V and J are TRBV4-1 and TRBJ2-1, with 10 bases identical to TRBD2. Looked up from germline, CDR1 is MGHRA and CDR2 is YSYEKL. The length of the CDR3 is 14 residues. After removal of 5 bases from V and 7 bases from J, the junction contained 5 bases not matched to a gene. The CDR3 DNA follows: TGCGCCAGCAGCAAACTAGCGGGGCTAAATGAGCAGTTCTTC. Its protein is CASSKLAGLNEQFF.

The chain couples TRBV28 to TRBJ1-6; unclear D gene. The germline CDR1 and CDR2 sequences are MDHEN and SYDVKM. The V end lost 5 bases, the J end lost 7 bases, and 12 bases lay between the germline ends. The CDR3 runs 14 residues. CDR3 sequence (DNA): TGTGCCAGCAGTGGGAGCCGGTACAATTCACCCCTCCACTTT. Its translation: CASSGSRYNSPLHF.

Only a few counts were recorded for this clonotype. This chain connects TRBV6-6 to TRBJ1-5; D gene unclear. Germline CDR1 and CDR2: MNHNY and SVGAGI (reference sequence). V lost 0 bases and J lost 0, with 9 bases in between. The length of the CDR3 is 16 residues. The chain's CDR3 is CASSYSITVSNQPQHF. CDR3 nucleotide sequence: TGTGCCAGCAGTTACTCGATTACAGTTAGCAATCAGCCCCAGCATTTT.

The V call is TRBV20-1, the J call TRBJ1-1, with TRBD1 as a possible D gene (5 bases). CDR3 length: 20 amino acids. CDR1 and CDR2 from the germline V gene are DFQATT and SNEGSKA (reference sequence). V was clipped by 1 base and J by 0 bases, with 27 bases between them. As DNA, the CDR3 is TGCAGTGCTAGAGTGCCCCTCGGGCAGGGCACGACTAGCATGAACACTGAAGCTTTCTTT. It codes for CSARVPLGQGTTSMNTEAFF.

The chain is built from TRBV20-1 and TRBJ2-6; no definite D call. Trimming pared 0 bases from V and 4 bases from J, leaving 7 bases between. Germline CDR1 and CDR2: DFQATT and SNEGSKA (reference sequence). CDR3 length equals 14 residues. The CDR3 loop is CSARDVSGANVLTF. The CDR3 DNA is TGCAGTGCTAGAGATGTCTCGGGGGCCAACGTCCTGACTTTC.

V is TRBV28 and J is TRBJ1-5, with 9 nucleotides matching TRBD1. The CDR3 length is 16 residues. Germline V gene sequence: CDR1 MDHEN, CDR2 SYDVKM. The trim removed 6 bases at V and 4 bases at J, leaving 10 bases unmatched. CDR3 amino acids: CASSPDRGFVNQPQHF. CDR3 sequence (DNA): TGTGCCAGCAGCCCGGACAGGGGATTTGTGAATCAGCCCCAGCATTTT.

This clonotype was seen repeatedly, ten times or more. The chain is built from TRBV7-2 and TRBJ2-3; D tentatively reads TRBD1 or TRBD2 (5 bases each). The ends were cut back, 5 bases at V and 11 bases at J, with 20 bases in the middle. The length of the CDR3 is 14 residues. Germline lookup yields CDR1 SGHTA and CDR2 FQGNSA. This CDR3 reads CASSPRGVVEGQYF. The DNA for the CDR3 is TGTGCCAGCAGCCCCCGAGGGGTGGTGGAAGGGCAGTATTTT.

The chain links TRBV6-1 to TRBJ1-2, with D possibly being TRBD1 (5 bases). The V end was cut by 1 base, the J end by 3 bases, with 15 bases between. In germline, CDR1 is MNHNS, CDR2 SASEGT. This CDR3 has 16 residues. CDR3 DNA sequence: TGTGCCAGCAGTGAAGGACAGCCCCTAAATTACTATGGCTACACCTTC. Encoded protein: CASSEGQPLNYYGYTF.

The chain has TRBV6-8 and TRBJ2-6, with D maybe TRBD2 (6 bases). The CDR3 extends over 15 amino acids. Between the trimmed V and J ends, which lost 10 bases and 0 bases, there was a span of 13 bases. The V gene's germline CDR1 is MNHGY and CDR2 SAAAGT. CDR3 protein: CATAAGFSGANVLTF. The CDR3 DNA reads TGTGCCACCGCGGCGGGGTTCTCTGGGGCCAACGTCCTGACTTTC.

Only a few counts were recorded for this clonotype. The V call is TRBV7-2, the J call TRBJ2-3, with D possibly TRBD2 on 7 matching bases. Trimming removed 10 bases from V and 2 bases from J, with 16 bases in between. CDR1 is SGHTA and CDR2 is FQGNSA in the germline V gene. The CDR3 sequence is 14 residues long. CDR3 sequence reads: CATKVGGATDTQYF. The CDR3 DNA follows: TGTGCCACCAAGGTGGGGGGGGCCACAGATACGCAGTATTTT.

The chain carries TRBV6-6 and TRBJ2-7; possible D gene TRBD2, 6 bases. CDR1 MNHNY and CDR2 SVGAGI come from the germline V gene (reference sequence). CDR3 length: 14 residues. V dropped 6 bases and J dropped 0 bases, with 12 bases sitting between them. CDR3 nucleotides: TGTGCCAGCAGGGGAGGTCCCTCCTCCTACGAGCAGTACTTC. It translates to CASRGGPSSYEQYF.

This clonotype was detected only a few times. The V and J genes are TRBV7-2 and TRBJ2-7, with 7 bases that match TRBD2. The CDR3 length is 15 residues. V lost 4 bases and J lost 1; bases outside the gene matches: 7. Germline lookup yields CDR1 SGHTA and CDR2 FQGNSA. CDR3 nucleotide sequence: TGTGCCAGCAGCTCAGCGGGACCAGCTTCCTACGAGCAGTACTTC. This translates into CASSSAGPASYEQYF.

The chain uses TRBV7-9 and TRBJ1-1, with TRBD1 identical over 7 bases. CDR3 length: 15 residues. Germline-derived CDR1 and CDR2 are SEHNR and FQNEAQ (reference sequence). V lost 7 bases to trimming and J lost 1 base; unmatched junction nucleotides: 9. CDR3 nucleotides: TGTGCCAGCACCACCTCAAGGGACAGGAACACTGAAGCTTTCTTT. This translates into CASTTSRDRNTEAFF.

The table lists this clonotype with a few counts. The rearrangement joins TRBV3-1 to TRBJ1-6; 9 bases align to TRBD1. CDR1 and CDR2 (germline): LGHDT, YNNKEL (reference sequence). J gave up 10 bases and V 4 bases, and 11 bases lay outside the gene matches. The CDR3 covers 16 residues. The CDR3 here is CASSPFEGQGGSPLHF. The CDR3 nucleotides read TGTGCCAGCAGCCCCTTTGAGGGACAGGGTGGATCACCCCTCCACTTT.

This clonotype was counted only a few times. V gene TRBV7-2 combines with J gene TRBJ1-2, with 11 bases aligning to TRBD1. Looked up from germline, CDR1 is SGHTA and CDR2 is FQGNSA. The CDR3 loop spans 16 amino acids. V gave up 3 bases and J gave up 3 bases; unmatched junction bases: 6. The CDR3 sequence is CASSFEGTGGDYGYTF. The CDR3 region has the DNA TGTGCCAGCAGCTTTGAAGGGACAGGGGGTGACTATGGCTACACCTTC.

V usage is TRBV24-1 and J usage is TRBJ2-2; D remains ambiguous. This CDR3 contains 13 residues. V lost 2 bases, J lost 12 bases, and 12 bases lay in between. The V gene's germline CDR1 is KGHDR and CDR2 SFDVKD. The CDR3 protein is CATSDSGPVKLFF. DNA of the CDR3: TGTGCCACCAGTGATTCCGGCCCGGTTAAGCTGTTTTTT.

This chain uses TRBV28 with TRBJ2-3, with D tentatively TRBD2 (5 bases). The germline CDR1 and CDR2 sequences are MDHEN and SYDVKM. V was pared by 7 bases and J by 9 bases, with 20 bases between. This CDR3 is 14 amino acids long. The CDR3 DNA sequence: TGTGCCAGCACCCTCGGCCGCCCCCCGGGGACGCAGTATTTT. This sequence encodes CASTLGRPPGTQYF.

This clonotype was detected only a few times. CDR3 nucleotides: TGTGCCAGCAGTTATATCGGGACCACTGAAGCTTTCTTT. Encoded protein: CASSYIGTTEAFF. The J gene is TRBJ1-1, the V gene TRBV6-1; a weak D match, TRBD1 (5 bases). Trimming cost V 5 bases and J 4 bases, with 11 bases left between them. The CDR3 consists of 13 residues. CDR1 MNHNS and CDR2 SASEGT come from the germline V gene.

This chain links TRBV10-3 with TRBJ1-2, with a possible D match to TRBD1 (6 bases). The CDR3 sequence is 15 residues long. Germline V gene sequence: CDR1 ENHRY, CDR2 SYGVKD. V lost 8 bases and J lost 1, with 17 bases in between. This chain's CDR3 is CAIRYEGGSNYGYTF. The CDR3 DNA reads as TGTGCCATCCGTTACGAGGGGGGAAGTAACTATGGCTACACCTTC.

The V and J genes are TRBV7-2 and TRBJ2-7, with 10 nucleotides matching TRBD2. Germline loops: CDR1 SGHTA, CDR2 FQGNSA. CDR3 length: 16 residues. The J segment lost 1 base and the V segment lost 0 bases, leaving 3 bases of the junction unmatched. The CDR3, as DNA: TGTGCCAGCAGCTTAGCGAGCGGGGGGGGGTCCTACGAGCAGTACTTC. This encodes CASSLASGGGSYEQYF.

This clonotype turned up a few times. This chain connects TRBV20-1 to TRBJ2-7; a weak D match, TRBD1 (6 bases). CDR3 length equals 14 residues. Germline CDR1 reads DFQATT; CDR2 reads SNEGSKA (reference sequence). With 5 bases removed from V and 1 base from J, the gap between germline ends came to 15 bases. CDR3 residues: CSAWQGSLSYEQYF. The CDR3 coding sequence is TGCAGTGCTTGGCAGGGGAGCCTTTCCTACGAGCAGTACTTC.

This clonotype was counted a few times. The V gene is TRBV28, the J gene TRBJ2-3; D unclear. The CDR3 is 17 residues long. The germline CDR1 and CDR2 sequences are MDHEN and SYDVKM. Trimming took off 6 bases at V and 2 bases at J, with 21 bases between the two ends. This CDR3 reads CASRPSQAKSYTDTQYF. The CDR3 nucleotides read TGTGCCAGCAGGCCTTCCCAAGCGAAGTCATACACAGATACGCAGTATTTT.

The J gene is TRBJ1-4, the V gene TRBV2; D gene ambiguous. V gave up 9 bases and J gave up 6 bases, with 8 bases separating them. Germline CDR1 and CDR2: SNHLY and FYNNEI. The CDR3 covers 11 residues. The CDR3 nucleotides read TGTGCCAGTACTTTTTATGAAAAACTGTTTTTT. Residues: CASTFYEKLFF.

This clonotype appeared a few times. CDR3 region: CASSSRDLGDIQYF. DNA of the CDR3: TGTGCCAGCAGTTCCCGGGACTTGGGGGACATTCAGTACTTC. The chain is built from TRBV12-3 or TRBV12-4 and TRBJ2-4, with a tentative D call TRBD2 (6 bases). The CDR3 runs 14 residues. The V end was cut by 4 bases, the J end by 8 bases, with 15 bases between.

The gene calls are TRBV28 and TRBJ2-5; D may be TRBD2 (6 bases). V gave up 6 bases and J gave up 1 base, with 15 bases separating them. This CDR3 is built from 15 residues. The V gene's germline CDR1 is MDHEN and CDR2 SYDVKM. Written as DNA, the CDR3 is TGTGCCAGCAGCCCGGGGGTTTTGCCCCAAGAGACCCAGTACTTC. Translated, it gives CASSPGVLPQETQYF.

This clonotype has just a few counts. The CDR3 DNA reads as TGTGCCAGCAGCCAAGATATGGCGGGGGAGGCGGATACGCAGTATTTT. It yields the protein CASSQDMAGEADTQYF. The chain has TRBV4-2 and TRBJ2-3, with 7 bases identical to TRBD2. There are 16 residues in the CDR3. V lost 0 bases and J lost 6; bases outside the gene matches: 9. Looked up from germline, CDR1 is LGHNA and CDR2 is YNFKEQ.

This clonotype occurred a few times. The genes are TRBV11-2 and TRBJ2-1; 7 bases are a match to TRBD2. This CDR3 comprises 15 residues. In germline, CDR1 is SGHAT, CDR2 FQNNGV. J lost 3 bases, V lost 7 bases, and 9 bases had no gene match. Written as DNA, the CDR3 is TGTGCCAGCACCCTTAGAGCGGGGAACTACAATGAGCAGTTCTTC. It codes for CASTLRAGNYNEQFF.